This entry features one T cell receptor (beta chain) sequence. This clone's antigen is unknown. No base quality values were provided; no much bigger clone lies one nucleotide off. The cohort was made up of 666 healthy bone marrow donors. At the time of sampling, every cohort member was nominally healthy, though immune exposures that went unrecorded were likely present. The donor was CMV seropositive and belonged to the group of 250 to 300 seropositive cohort members. Each donor provided a peripheral blood sample, and peripheral blood mononuclear cells were used for TCR beta sequencing. The Qiagen DNeasy Blood Extraction Kit was used to extract genomic DNA from the blood cell samples. The CDR3 covers 15 residues, taking in both the cysteine and the phenylalanine. Only the CDR3 DNA is retained, 45 bases long and in frame from the first base. Reading the germline V gene (reference sequence) gives CDR1 GTSNPN and CDR2 SVGIG. The trim is 1 base for V and 9 bases for J, with a gap of 19 bases between the germline ends.

This specimen belongs to a study of cytomegalovirus exposure and HLA in healthy donors (TCRdb year 2017). With respect to the entire study: According to an earlier analysis of 450 to 650 of the donors, about 179 million T cells yielded 90 million to 140 million unique TCR beta sequences and 276 Gb of sequence data. About 280 gigabases of sequencing data and around 80 million unique TCR sequences made up an early release that covered approximately 620 HLA-typed donors. Among the roughly 370 genotyped donors, 75% to 90% belonged to the genetic ancestry cluster associated with self-reported Caucasian donors. The study aimed to test whether signatures of past pathogen exposure could be identified by cataloging public T cell receptors. Using immunosequencing, the study profiled T cell repertoires from 666 subjects and related those repertoires to cytomegalovirus serostatus. Besides the first cohort of around 700 subjects, a separate validation cohort made up of over 95 different subjects was used. The study combined high-throughput TCR immunosequencing, statistical association of individual TCRs with disease status, and machine learning to predict cytomegalovirus infection status. To study patterns of TCR occurrence, a later analysis re-analyzed previously published TCR beta repertoires from around 660 donors and added high-resolution HLA genotyping. Rather than drawing on any new phenotypic data, the later analysis identified candidate immune exposures from TCR beta sequences and the way those sequences occurred across donors. An earlier analysis of approximately 500 of the donors applied high-throughput TCR beta sequencing to assess whether each TCR beta V gene segment acted as functional or pseudogenic. Donor age, sex, ethnicity and CMV serostatus were compiled together with the repertoire data. A later genetic analysis used genome-wide SNP genotypes for about 60% of the roughly 700 donors, treating that subset as a discovery cohort. Every discovery cohort repertoire had been produced on one sequencing platform. Class I and class II HLA loci were covered by the typing at four-digit resolution. Typing coverage differed by locus: A, B, C, DRB1 and DQB1 were typed in roughly 629-640 donors, DQA1 in 522, DPA1 in around 600, and DPB1 in 400 to 480. Four to six DR-DQ haplotypes were handled as single units for association and clustering, since linkage in the cohort was strong. Among about 360 genotyped donors of the cohort, an average of about 240,000 unique TCR beta nucleotide sequences were sequenced per donor, roughly 20% of them non-productive. Study-wide conclusions, independent of this receptor: HLA typing was unavailable for some donors at each locus, so association tests used only the typed subset. For the cohort, immune exposure information was limited to CMV serostatus. In an earlier analysis of fewer than 750 of the donors, most TCR beta V segments were observed in productive rearrangements about 87% or about 30% of the time, broadly matching IMGT annotations. When HLA alleles, especially DR and DQ, strongly co-occurred, TCR associations were difficult to assign to individual alleles. A further reported finding was that TCR beta sequences accurately predicted the HLA-A and HLA-B alleles for most subjects in the first cohort. Compared with equally common non-associated chains, HLA-associated TCR beta chains in a later analysis were more clonally expanded and had lower generation probabilities. The presence/absence analyses assumed that sequencing depth was roughly uniform across donors, and that assumption may not be true. Several of the top co-occurrence clusters appeared to be linked to parvovirus B19, influenza, CMV and Epstein-Barr virus, according to a later analysis. V-gene and J-gene trimming of TCR beta chains was associated with a missense DCLRE1C variant in a later genetic analysis, and the association was replicated in an independent cohort. In both the original and validation cohorts, the classifier was reported to diagnose cytomegalovirus status with high specificity and sensitivity. Some IMGT-functional V segments, including TRBV6-2 and TRBV6-3, could not be told apart with the 87-base-pair reads, so those segments were excluded. A few of the identified cytomegalovirus-associated TCR beta chains were confirmed in vitro to be specific for cytomegalovirus antigens. In this cohort, only TCR beta chains were sequenced, and detectable features were limited by the absence of alpha or paired-chain data. Linkage disequilibrium might explain the correlated functional status among segregating V segments, but an unknown experimental factor could not be ruled out. The study gave a list of over 150 TCR beta chains associated with cytomegalovirus. Most TCR sequences were seen in very few donors, while some public TCRs were found in many individuals. Because counts were too low, about 18 rarely observed V segments, including chromosome 9 orphons, were left out of the earlier analysis of roughly 600 of the donors. According to the authors, the approach could potentially be generalized to other disease states and immunological phenotypes. A later analysis found that TCR association rates varied across HLA loci, with DRB1 alleles showing the most associated TCRs and HLA-C alleles the fewest. Compared with the 666-donor mean, donors in an Asian-associated ancestry cluster had fewer N-insertions in productive TCRs, according to a later genetic analysis. Most CMV-associated TCR beta chains appeared to be HLA-restricted in a later analysis, and the HLA associations seemed to be driven largely by CMV exposure. A later analysis associated 15,000 or so TCR beta sequences with specific HLA alleles at a false discovery rate of 0.05. A cluster of highly shared sequence variants was judged likely to be a technical artifact of the sequencing pipeline.

Library preparation was by the immunoSEQ multiplex PCR assay. For the multiplex PCR, a mixture combining 60 forward primers for TCR Vbeta segments and 13 reverse primers for TCR Jbeta segments was used. The CDR3 region of rearranged TCR beta genes was amplified from genomic DNA with a multiplex PCR assay. On the Illumina HiSeq System, the amplified TCR beta libraries were sequenced as 87-base-pair reads. Regarding the original processing steps: A later analysis counted about 76 million unique TCR beta chains across the 666 repertoires, and 10 million to 12 million of these chains were shared by at least two donors. To remove PCR and sequencing errors, raw reads were error-corrected and collapsed into unique sequences using a nearest-neighbor algorithm that merged closely related sequences. Alignment of CDR3 sequences to IMGT reference sequences was used to assign V, D and J gene segments. For a sequence to be retained, at least a six-nucleotide match to both a V gene segment and a J gene segment was required. A rearrangement was called productive if the CDR3 had no stop codons and remained in frame with V and J, and every other rearrangement was called non-productive. CDR3 was defined by IMGT convention, running from the second conserved V-encoded cysteine to the conserved J-encoded phenylalanine. The earlier analysis of some 540 of the donors excluded any sequence lacking an unambiguous match to a single V gene segment. In an earlier analysis of more than 500 of the donors, a V segment was called functional when productive rearrangements were above 56.7%, and segregating when the standard deviation between donors exceeded 5%. A statistical classification framework was built to diagnose cytomegalovirus status from the catalog of TCR beta chain sequences. A later analysis assigned V and J genes by comparing TCR nucleotide sequences with IMGT/GENE-DB human TR gene sequences. A later analysis assigned CDR3 sequences and most-parsimonious VDJ recombination scenarios with the TCRdist pipeline. In a later analysis, each TCR beta chain was defined by its CDR3 amino acid sequence together with its V-gene family, and reads lacking a unique V-gene family were excluded. As a way to deal with suspected cross-contamination and a sequencing artifact, a later analysis dropped over 550 nucleotide sequences that were highly shared and had low generation probability. In a later analysis, a clonal expansion index was calculated for each public chain from normalized within-repertoire ranks of inferred template counts. Generation probabilities in a later analysis came from a VDJ recombination model fitted to out-of-frame rearrangements, and those results were checked against IGoR. In a later analysis, TCR-TCR, TCR-HLA and TCR-CMV co-occurrence was scored with hypergeometric tests, and a repertoire-size bias correction was applied to TCR pairs. To estimate false discovery rates, a later analysis permuted the HLA or CMV assignments 20 times. In a later analysis, co-occurring TCRs were grouped using DBSCAN, and TCRdist sequence similarity was added for clustering within HLA-allele-positive subsets. Co-occurrence clustering excluded repertoires with fewer than 30,000 or more than 120,000 public chains, plus five with anomalous nucleotide sharing. This is the immuneACCESS table as TCRdb keeps it, with only in-frame sequences that have V and J called. A part of the clones is gone; compared with another copy, unresolved V genes explain less than half, and the rest is unexplained. That table gives V, J and clone size, and the DNA gave D and trimming. Within this sample are roughly 190,000 clones, with about 83% of them counted one time only. The ten biggest clones cover roughly a tenth of the sample.

The sequenced sample consisted of PBMCs. The source of this sequence is a woman in her forties or fifties in good health and CMV-seropositive. The V and J genes are TRBV30 and TRBJ1-5; the best D guess is TRBD1, with 6 bases matching. The CDR3 region: CAWSGGPLGSGPQHF. The nucleotides are TGTGCCTGGAGTGGGGGGCCCCTGGGGTCCGGGCCCCAGCATTTT.